Listed below are T cell receptor beta chains from one sample, sequenced in a study of blood T cell repertoires in COVID-19. The protocol was immunoSEQ multiplex PCR, while the TCRdb copy is restricted to in-frame clones and leaves out a portion. This sample has 90,000 to 100,000 clones, with roughly 89% found just once. The sample taken for sequencing was peripheral blood. Every receptor here comes from a man in his 70s with active or convalescent COVID-19. CDR3s include the opening cysteine and the closing phenylalanine or tryptophan. A D gene is named only where the DNA matches it firmly. Part of the rows lack a size; the others show once, few, many or a class for expanded clones.

D | size | J | V | DNA | CDR3
. | few | TRBJ1-6 | TRBV6-5 | TGTGCCAGCAGTTACGGGGGGTTGGCGGATAATTCACCCCTCCACTTT | CASSYGGLADNSPLHF
TRBD2 | . | TRBJ2-5 | TRBV24-1 | TGTGCCACCAGTGACGGGGGGACCGGGCGAGAGACCCAGTACTTC | CATSDGGTGRETQYF
. | few | TRBJ2-7 | TRBV5-1 | TGCGCCAGCAGCTTGGAGGCGGACTCGAGCTCCTACGAGCAGTACTTC | CASSLEADSSSYEQYF
TRBD1 | . | TRBJ2-4 | TRBV6-5 | TGTGCCAGCAGCGACGGGACAGGGAAAAACATTCAGTACTTC | CASSDGTGKNIQYF
. | . | TRBJ1-1 | TRBV5-4 | TGTGCCAGCAGCTTGATGGGGGGAACTGAAGCTTTCTTT | CASSLMGGTEAFF
. | once | TRBJ2-7 | TRBV7-3 | TGTGCCAGCAGCTTCAGCCAAACAGGGGAGCAGTACTTC | CASSFSQTGEQYF
. | . | TRBJ2-6 | TRBV13 | TGTGCCAGCAGTCGAGTGTTACAGGGTTCTGGGGCCAACGTCCTGACTTTC | CASSRVLQGSGANVLTF
. | once | TRBJ2-2 | TRBV18 | TGTGCCAGCTCATCCCTGAACACCGGGGAGCTGTTTTTT | CASSSLNTGELFF
TRBD2 | . | TRBJ2-5 | TRBV11-2 | TGTGCCAGCAGCTTGCTTGCGGGGGGGGAGACCCAGTACTTC | CASSLLAGGETQYF
TRBD2 | . | TRBJ2-1 | TRBV2 | TGTGCCAGCAGGACTAGCGGGGGCTACAATGAGCAGTTCTTC | CASRTSGGYNEQFF
TRBD1 | . | TRBJ1-4 | TRBV5-6 | TGTGCCAGCAGCTTCAGGCGGACAGGGGTAGGCGAAAAACTGTTTTTT | CASSFRRTGVGEKLFF
. | . | TRBJ1-4 | TRBV5-1 | TGCGCCAGCAGCCGGGGGGCAACTAATGAAAAACTGTTTTTT | CASSRGATNEKLFF
TRBD1 | once | TRBJ2-7 | TRBV27 | TGTGCCAGCAGTCTGGCCGGGACAGTTGTCTACGAGCAGTACTTC | CASSLAGTVVYEQYF
. | . | TRBJ1-6 | TRBV3-1/TRBV3-2 | TGTGCCAGCAGCCAAGATAAGAGTTATAATTCACCCCTCCACTTT | CASSQDKSYNSPLHF
TRBD2 | . | TRBJ2-1 | TRBV2 | TGTGCCAGCAGCTCTAGACTAGCGGGGGGCTACAATGAGCAGTTCTTC | CASSSRLAGGYNEQFF
. | once | TRBJ2-7 | TRBV6-5 | TGTGCCAGCAGTTACTCGAAGGCGGGTTACGAGCAGTACTTC | CASSYSKAGYEQYF
TRBD1 | once | TRBJ1-6 | TRBV7-8 | TGTGCCAGCAGCAGGGGACAGGGGGGTAATTCACCCCTCCACTTT | CASSRGQGGNSPLHF
. | . | TRBJ2-3 | TRBV11-2 | TGTGCCAGCAGCTTACAACAGTCCACAGATACGCAGTATTTT | CASSLQQSTDTQYF
. | . | TRBJ2-7 | TRBV4-2 | TGTGCCAGCAGCTATGATGGGGCCTCAATGGACGAGCAGTACTTC | CASSYDGASMDEQYF
TRBD2 | . | TRBJ2-3 | TRBV28 | TGTGCCAGCAGCCCCCCGGGGGGGTTCTCATCCACAGATACGCAGTATTTT | CASSPPGGFSSTDTQYF
TRBD1 | . | TRBJ1-2 | TRBV10-3 | TGTGCCACCGGACAGGGGGACTATGGCTACACCTTC | CATGQGDYGYTF
TRBD1 | . | TRBJ1-1 | TRBV28 | TGTGCCAGCAGGGTGGACAGGATGAACACTGAAGCTTTCTTT | CASRVDRMNTEAFF
. | . | TRBJ1-2 | TRBV4-3 | TGCGCCAGCAGCCATACAGTCGGCGACTATGGCTACACCTTC | CASSHTVGDYGYTF
TRBD2 | . | TRBJ2-5 | TRBV2 | TGTGCCAGCAAAAGCGGGGGGTCAGGAGAGACCCAGTACTTC | CASKSGGSGETQYF
TRBD1 | few | TRBJ2-1 | TRBV6-6 | TGTGCCAGCAGTCTTGGGACAGGCCCCCGGGGGTCGAGGGGGGAGCAGTTCTTC | CASSLGTGPRGSRGEQFF
TRBD1 | . | TRBJ1-3 | TRBV3-1/TRBV3-2 | TGTGCCAGCAGAGGGACAGGCGGTCTCTCTGGAAACACCATATATTTT | CASRGTGGLSGNTIYF
. | few | TRBJ2-1 | TRBV30 | TGTGCCTGGAGTGTAGAGAGGCAGTTCTTC | CAWSVERQFF
. | . | TRBJ2-1 | TRBV7-2 | TGTGCCAGCAGCCCCCCGTCCCTCTCCTACAATGAGCAGTTCTTC | CASSPPSLSYNEQFF
. | . | TRBJ1-1 | TRBV2 | TGTGCCAGCAGCCAGACAGCGAACACTGAAGCTTTCTTT | CASSQTANTEAFF
TRBD1 | . | TRBJ2-7 | TRBV3-1/TRBV3-2 | TGTGCCAGCAGCCAAGGGGGACAGGGGTACTACGAGCAGTACTTC | CASSQGGQGYYEQYF
TRBD2 | . | TRBJ2-2 | TRBV5-1 | TGCGCCAGCAGATTCCAGGGACTAGCGGGGCTAAACACCGGGGAGCTGTTTTTT | CASRFQGLAGLNTGELFF
. | . | TRBJ2-7 | TRBV5-1 | TGCGCCAGCAGCTTGGGAGTCTACGAGCAGTACTTC | CASSLGVYEQYF